This is a list of T cell receptor beta chains from one sample in a study of cytomegalovirus exposure and HLA in healthy donors. Clones were read by immunoSEQ multiplex PCR, and TCRdb kept only the in-frame ones, dropping some. This sample yields 150,000 to 200,000 clones, of which about four fifths are seen a single time; under 7% belongs to the top ten. The specimen sequenced was PBMCs. The receptors stem from a woman in her twenties or thirties in good health and CMV-seropositive. CDR3s include the opening cysteine and the closing phenylalanine or tryptophan. A D gene is named only where the DNA matches it firmly.

d_call	v_call	j_call	cdr3_nt	cdr3_aa
TRBD1	TRBV6-4	TRBJ1-1	TGTGCCAGCAGTCTCGGGACAGACTCTACTGAAGCTTTCTTT	CASSLGTDSTEAFF
TRBD1	TRBV5-4	TRBJ2-7	TGTGCCAGCAGTCCGAACAGGGGGGCCTACGAGCAGTACTTC	CASSPNRGAYEQYF
.	TRBV2	TRBJ1-4	TGTGCCAGCATGAGGTGGCAGGGGAGCGAAAAACTGTTTTTT	CASMRWQGSEKLFF
.	TRBV13	TRBJ1-2	TGTGCCAGCAGCTTTGTGGGCAGGGCCGATAACTATGGCTACACCTTC	CASSFVGRADNYGYTF
.	TRBV7-2	TRBJ1-4	TGTGCCAGCAGCTTATACAGCGGCTATGAAAAACTGTTTTTT	CASSLYSGYEKLFF
.	TRBV4-3	TRBJ1-2	TGCGCCAGCAGCCAAGACAGGGGTGCCTATGGCTACACCTTC	CASSQDRGAYGYTF
.	TRBV11-2	TRBJ2-7	TGTGCCAGCAGCTTACGACTATATTCCTACGAGCAGTACTTC	CASSLRLYSYEQYF
.	TRBV5-4	TRBJ1-2	TGTGCCAGCAGCTCGAACGGTCATATTGGCTACACCTTC	CASSSNGHIGYTF
TRBD1	TRBV6-5	TRBJ1-2	TGTGCCAGCAGGAACACAGGGGCCTATGGCTACACCTTC	CASRNTGAYGYTF
.	TRBV6-5	TRBJ1-2	TGTGCCAGCAGTTACCTCTCAGGGATGGACTATGGCTACACCTTC	CASSYLSGMDYGYTF